These 9 T cell receptor beta chains share one sample of origin, sequenced in a study of vaccination and CD4 T cells after COVID-19. The antigens for these receptors are not known. The Oncomine TCR Beta short-read assay was applied to DNA of cultured CD4+ T cells. In TCRdb, the PCR reads were re-called with MiXCR into one record per CDR3 protein. The table has fewer than 4,500 distinct CDR3 sequences, roughly 17% seen once. As to treatment: approximately nine-day PBMC culture with coronavirus spike peptide pools or control peptides (ViraFEST assay). Sequencing was carried out using CD4+ T cells from blood, cultured in vitro. The receptors stem from a human donor who had recovered from COVID-19.

This clonotype turned up a few times. The chain carries TRBV5-4 and TRBJ2-7, with 8 bases aligning to TRBD1. V shed 1 base and J 6 bases; nucleotides not matched to a gene: 6. This CDR3 comprises 14 residues. The germline gives CDR1 SGHNT, CDR2 YYREEE (reference sequence). The CDR3 region is CASSLPAQGGEQYF. CDR3 in DNA: TGTGCCAGCAGCTTGCCGGCACAGGGGGGCGAGCAGTACTTC.

By its share, this clonotype is medium-sized. The rearrangement links TRBV6-1 to TRBJ1-5, with a possible D match to TRBD1 (6 bases). The CDR3 consists of 13 residues. V dropped 6 bases and J dropped 7 bases, with 13 bases sitting between them. From germline, CDR1 is MNHNS and CDR2 SASEGT. CDR3 in DNA: TGTGCCAGCAGCCAGCAACAGGGACAGCCCCAGCATTTT. This translates into CASSQQQGQPQHF.

This chain links TRBV7-9 with TRBJ1-4, with D perhaps TRBD1 (6 bases). Looked up from germline, CDR1 is SEHNR and CDR2 is FQNEAQ (reference sequence). V dropped 1 base and J dropped 4 bases, with 10 bases sitting between them. This CDR3 contains 15 residues. CDR3 protein: CASSLEGGNNEKLFF. CDR3 bases: TGTGCCAGCAGCTTAGAGGGGGGGAATAATGAAAAACTGTTTTTT.

The chain links TRBV27 to TRBJ2-1; D unresolved. Trimming shortened V by 6 bases and J by 0 bases, and 12 bases separated the two germline ends. CDR1 and CDR2 from the germline V gene are MNHEY and SMNVEV (reference sequence). The CDR3 sequence is 15 residues long. DNA of the CDR3: TGTGCCAGCAGGTTGGGCGGCAGCTCCTACAATGAGCAGTTCTTC. Its protein is CASRLGGSSYNEQFF.

The CDR3 loop reads CASSQDMGARQPQHF. The CDR3 DNA is TGTGCCAGCAGCCAAGATATGGGGGCTAGGCAGCCCCAGCATTTT. The chain links TRBV4-2 to TRBJ1-5, with D perhaps TRBD1 (6 bases). This CDR3 has 15 residues. V dropped 0 bases and J dropped 7 bases, with 13 bases sitting between them. CDR1 and CDR2 (germline): LGHNA, YNFKEQ.

This sequence joins TRBV20-1 and TRBJ2-7; D possibly matches TRBD1 or TRBD2 (5 bases each). Germline lookup yields CDR1 DFQATT and CDR2 SNEGSKA (reference sequence). V was clipped by 4 bases and J by 5 bases, with 12 bases between them. This CDR3 has 12 residues. CDR3 nucleotide sequence: TGCAGTGCTAAGAAGGGGACCAACGAGCAGTACTTC. Translation: CSAKKGTNEQYF.

The chain recombines TRBV30 with TRBJ1-2; 12 bases are shared with TRBD1. Losses at the gene ends were 5 bases for V and 6 bases for J; bases not matched to a gene: 1. This CDR3 comprises 12 residues. The germline CDR1 and CDR2 sequences are GTSNPN and SVGIG (reference sequence). The CDR3 sequence is CAWWDRGHGYTF. In DNA, the CDR3 is TGTGCCTGGTGGGACAGGGGGCATGGCTACACCTTC.

The chain couples TRBV3-1 to TRBJ1-6, with 8 bases lining up with TRBD1. The CDR3 totals 14 residues. The junction had 3 bases not matched to a gene; V was cut back by 4 bases and J by 7 bases. Per the germline V gene, CDR1 is LGHDT and CDR2 is YNNKEL (reference sequence). The CDR3 loop reads CASSPGQENSPLHF. CDR3 nucleotide sequence: TGTGCCAGCAGCCCGGGACAGGAAAATTCACCCCTCCACTTT.

This sequence joins TRBV12-3 or TRBV12-4 and TRBJ2-5, with D perhaps matching TRBD2 (6 bases). V lost 3 bases, J lost 4 bases, and 15 bases lay in between. There are 15 residues in the CDR3. The CDR3 coding sequence is TGTGCCAGCAGTTTTGGAGGGACGGGGCGAGAGACCCAGTACTTC. As protein: CASSFGGTGRETQYF.